This TCR beta chain was found in a study of blood T cell repertoires in COVID-19. Study information: The study drew acute and convalescent COVID-19 samples from the United States, Italy and Spain. The cDNA or gDNA used as material had been derived from T cells, B-cell-depleted T cells, or PBMCs.

Germline V gene data show CDR1 as MDHEN and CDR2 as SYDVKM. With 1 base removed from V and 0 bases from J, the gap between germline ends came to 13 bases. This CDR3 is built from 17 residues. Original analysis: Cell counts per sample came from amplifying reference gene primers. Assay used: immunoSEQ multiplex PCR; TCRdb lists only in-frame clones, some missing. D and trimming were read from the DNA, whereas the V and J calls and clone size are those reported in that table. The sample contains around 270,000 clones, roughly 89% of which appear only once. The sequence was obtained from a woman aged 40 to 50 who had recovered from COVID-19. Sequences were obtained from peripheral blood. The chain combines TRBV28 with TRBJ1-3; D remains unclear. The CDR3 is CASSLSPGTPSGNTIYF. The DNA for the CDR3 is TGTGCCAGCAGTTTATCACCAGGTACCCCCTCTGGAAACACCATATATTTT.